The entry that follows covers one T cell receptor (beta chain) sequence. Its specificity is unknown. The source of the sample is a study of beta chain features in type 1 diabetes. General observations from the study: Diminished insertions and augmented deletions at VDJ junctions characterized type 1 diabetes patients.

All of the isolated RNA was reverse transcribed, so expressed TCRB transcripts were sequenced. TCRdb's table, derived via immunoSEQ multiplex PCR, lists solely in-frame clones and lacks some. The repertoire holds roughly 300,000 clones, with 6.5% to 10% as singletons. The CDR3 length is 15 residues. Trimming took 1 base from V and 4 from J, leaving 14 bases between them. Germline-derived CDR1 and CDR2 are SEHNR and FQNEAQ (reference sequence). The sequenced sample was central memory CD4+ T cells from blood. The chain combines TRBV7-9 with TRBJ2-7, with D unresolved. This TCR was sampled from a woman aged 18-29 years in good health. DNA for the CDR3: TGTGCCAGCAGCTTAGGCTGGGAAACAGCGTACGAGCAGTACTTC. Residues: CASSLGWETAYEQYF.